This T cell receptor beta chain was observed in a study of cytomegalovirus exposure and HLA in healthy donors. V lost 8 bases and J lost 6; bases outside the gene matches: 6. This CDR3 comprises 11 residues. Per the germline V gene, CDR1 is SQVTM and CDR2 is ANQGSEA. On this clone: What it recognizes is unknown.

PCR employed 60 Vbeta and 13 Jbeta primers. Methods used by the authors: Around 80 million unique TCR beta chains, 9.5 million to 11 million of them shared, were counted by a later analysis. Produced via immunoSEQ multiplex PCR; TCRdb's table is partial and in-frame only. That table is the source of V, J and clone size, and D and trimming were worked out from the DNA. The sample has approximately 88,000 clones; about 78% are singletons. Findings and limits, study-wide: About 90% or about 30% of the time was how often most TCR beta V segments were productive, according to an earlier analysis.

The sequencing input was PBMCs. This TCR was recovered from a young man in good health and CMV-seropositive. The chain has TRBV29-1 and TRBJ1-2; 7 bases align to TRBD1. DNA for the CDR3: TGCAGCAGCAATCAGGGGGATGGCTACACCTTC. The encoded protein is CSSNQGDGYTF. Using reference TRBV29-1 and TRBJ1-2 for the parts outside the CDR3, the full variable domain is SAVISQKPSRDICQRGTSLTIQCQVDSQVTMMFWYRQQPGQSLTLIATANQGSEATYESGFVIDKFPISRPNLTFSTLTVSNMSPEDSSIYLCSSNQGDGYTFGSGTRLTVV.